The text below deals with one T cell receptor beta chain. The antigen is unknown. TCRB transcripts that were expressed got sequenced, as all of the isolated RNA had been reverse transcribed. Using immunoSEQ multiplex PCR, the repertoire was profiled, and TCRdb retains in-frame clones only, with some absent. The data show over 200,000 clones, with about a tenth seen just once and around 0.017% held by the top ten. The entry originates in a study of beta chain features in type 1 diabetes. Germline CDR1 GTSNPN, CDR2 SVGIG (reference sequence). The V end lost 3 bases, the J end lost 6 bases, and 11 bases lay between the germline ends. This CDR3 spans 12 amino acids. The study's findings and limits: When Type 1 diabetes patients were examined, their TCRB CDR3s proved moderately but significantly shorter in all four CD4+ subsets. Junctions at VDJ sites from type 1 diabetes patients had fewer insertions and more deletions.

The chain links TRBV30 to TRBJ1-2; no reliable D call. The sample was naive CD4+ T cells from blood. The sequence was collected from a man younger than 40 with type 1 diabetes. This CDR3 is CAWSRGSNGYTF. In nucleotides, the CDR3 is TGTGCCTGGAGCCGGGGATCTAATGGCTACACCTTC. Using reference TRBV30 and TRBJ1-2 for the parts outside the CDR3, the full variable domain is SQTIHQWPATLVQPVGSPLSLECTVEGTSNPNLYWYRQAAGRGLQLLFYSVGIGQISSEVPQNLSASRPQDRQFILSSKKLLLSDSGFYLCAWSRGSNGYTFGSGTRLTVV.